These T cell receptor beta chains were read from a single sample in a study of regulatory T cells in long-lasting Graves disease. TCRdb analysed the multiplex PCR reads with MiXCR anew, one entry per CDR3 protein. Seen here are roughly 260,000 distinct CDR3 sequences, about 18% observed once, and the top ten hold approximately 14%. A further study also used this sample, focusing on T cells in Graves' hyperthyroidism and ophthalmopathy.

The material sequenced was peripheral blood mononuclear cells (PBMCs), taken at new diagnosis, from a patient treated with antithyroid drugs. These TCRs come from a woman in her twenties or thirties with Graves disease. Both conserved end residues are part of each CDR3. Each record gives: D gene, J gene, V gene, CDR3 protein. The D gene is left open where the match is weak.

D gene: TRBD2
J gene: TRBJ2-1
V gene: TRBV15
CDR3 protein: CATSRGIAGGNNEQFF

D gene: NA
J gene: TRBJ1-1
V gene: TRBV20-1
CDR3 protein: CSARINLQNTEAFF

D gene: NA
J gene: TRBJ2-2
V gene: TRBV12-3/TRBV12-4
CDR3 protein: CASRGFHGELFF

D gene: NA
J gene: TRBJ2-5
V gene: TRBV20-1
CDR3 protein: CSARTAQETQYF

D gene: TRBD1
J gene: TRBJ2-5
V gene: TRBV5-5
CDR3 protein: CASSRPGQGNQETQYF

D gene: TRBD1
J gene: TRBJ2-7
V gene: TRBV5-1
CDR3 protein: CASSLVNPTGVEQYF

D gene: NA
J gene: TRBJ2-2
V gene: TRBV6-1
CDR3 protein: CASSDTYTGELFF

D gene: TRBD2
J gene: TRBJ2-7
V gene: TRBV2
CDR3 protein: CASSAGGYGDEQYF

D gene: NA
J gene: TRBJ1-1
V gene: TRBV29-1
CDR3 protein: CSATRLEGNTEAFF

D gene: NA
J gene: TRBJ2-2
V gene: TRBV6-1
CDR3 protein: CASSPIRANTGELFF

D gene: TRBD1
J gene: TRBJ1-1
V gene: TRBV2
CDR3 protein: CASTARGVDTEAFF

D gene: NA
J gene: TRBJ1-1
V gene: TRBV10-1
CDR3 protein: CASSEFGQGRTEAFF

D gene: NA
J gene: TRBJ2-3
V gene: TRBV20-1
CDR3 protein: CSARGLGRAFSGTDTQYF

D gene: NA
J gene: TRBJ1-5
V gene: TRBV4-1
CDR3 protein: CASSQDLTRGSGQPQHF

D gene: NA
J gene: TRBJ1-2
V gene: TRBV10-3
CDR3 protein: CAISEPTGSNYGYTF

D gene: NA
J gene: TRBJ2-3
V gene: TRBV20-1
CDR3 protein: CSAMELVDDTQYF

D gene: TRBD1
J gene: TRBJ2-7
V gene: TRBV18
CDR3 protein: CASSSTGTGGEQYF

D gene: NA
J gene: TRBJ2-1
V gene: TRBV7-3
CDR3 protein: CASSLSTNNEQFF

D gene: NA
J gene: TRBJ1-1
V gene: TRBV14
CDR3 protein: CASSQKLQGAEAFF

D gene: NA
J gene: TRBJ2-5
V gene: TRBV12-3/TRBV12-4
CDR3 protein: CASSLIEAAQETQYF

D gene: TRBD1
J gene: TRBJ1-1
V gene: TRBV7-3
CDR3 protein: CASSSGTGYDTEAFF

D gene: NA
J gene: TRBJ1-1
V gene: TRBV6-1
CDR3 protein: CASRGDHIGTFF

D gene: NA
J gene: TRBJ1-2
V gene: TRBV7-9
CDR3 protein: CASSFKRGVRQYGYTF

D gene: NA
J gene: TRBJ1-1
V gene: TRBV18
CDR3 protein: CASSPRTDTEAFF

D gene: TRBD2
J gene: TRBJ2-3
V gene: TRBV9
CDR3 protein: CASSVSTSATDTQYF

D gene: NA
J gene: TRBJ2-2
V gene: TRBV20-1
CDR3 protein: CSAMGSGSAGELFF

D gene: NA
J gene: TRBJ2-3
V gene: TRBV12-3/TRBV12-4
CDR3 protein: CASSLDRTPGSTDTQYF

D gene: NA
J gene: TRBJ1-2
V gene: TRBV9
CDR3 protein: CASTDINYGYTF